A selection of T cell receptor beta chains follows, all from one sample in a study of T cell repertoires in cytomegalovirus infection. TCRdb passed the reads through MiXCR, listing each CDR3 protein once. The sample includes just under 500,000 distinct CDR3 sequences, 33% seen only once; the top ten take about a sixth. These receptors have no identified antigens. The source material was cultured PBMCs, sampled from culture after CMV antigen stimulation. Receptor source: a human donor in good health (CMV status not recorded). Some clones in this sample may be carry-over from other donors' samples. Each CDR3 is given with its conserved first and last residue.

j_call v_call cdr3_aa
TRBJ2-5 TRBV5-1 CASKRGVTSETQYF
TRBJ1-2 TRBV7-2 CASSYTVLLYGYTF
TRBJ2-2 TRBV29-1 CSVDVLRNTGELFF
TRBJ1-4 TRBV2 CASSEGEGAGEKLFF
TRBJ2-5 TRBV25-1 CASSVDRGGETQYF
TRBJ2-7 TRBV10-3 CAISRQEVAEQYF
TRBJ1-1 TRBV27 CASSLQGSLGEAFF
TRBJ2-5 TRBV7-2 CASSGDGLETQYF
TRBJ2-1 TRBV7-2 CASSLYGSGQFF
TRBJ1-5 TRBV7-2 CASSSIDRGGGQPQHF
TRBJ2-1 TRBV6-2/TRBV6-3 CASSYPGTSGIYNEQFF
TRBJ2-4 TRBV18 CASSPPGKNIQYF
TRBJ2-1 TRBV7-6 CASSLDGSGFYEQFF
TRBJ1-1 TRBV6-2/TRBV6-3 CASSYGYYMNTEAFF
TRBJ1-2 TRBV28 CASSLIERLTSYGYTF
TRBJ2-5 TRBV7-2 CASSLTSGAGGETQYF
TRBJ2-2 TRBV7-9 CASSRGVNTGELFF
TRBJ2-7 TRBV27 CASSFGAGTQYEQYF
TRBJ2-4 TRBV7-2 CASSLGPAGEDIQYF
TRBJ2-1 TRBV4-1 CASSQGTSGRDQQFF
TRBJ1-5 TRBV20-1 CSASVGGWNQPQHF
TRBJ1-2 TRBV6-8 CASSYQGTSRGYTF
TRBJ2-5 TRBV15 CATSRDAGGQETQYF
TRBJ1-4 TRBV7-2 CASSLPGRPEKLFF
TRBJ1-5 TRBV5-1 CASSLDAGGGSQPQHF
TRBJ2-1 TRBV7-6 CASSQPGTSGNEQFF
TRBJ2-3 TRBV7-8 CASSSTGTGAPNTQYF
TRBJ2-3 TRBV19 CATSERGTSGSTDTQYF
TRBJ2-3 TRBV7-2 CASSLRGGSTDTQYF
TRBJ1-2 TRBV5-4 CASSGDSMYGYTF
TRBJ2-5 TRBV6-6 CASSSQGLETQYF
TRBJ1-3 TRBV19 CASTIGADRGSGNTIYF
TRBJ1-2 TRBV4-1 CASSQEATWQGSHGYTF
TRBJ2-1 TRBV7-6 CASSRTEGYNEQFF